These 13 T cell receptor beta chains were sequenced from one sample in a study of blood T cells in healthy people across ages. Primed by a sample-barcoded 5' primer and a J-beta primer mix, a second PCR proceeded for roughly 7 to 12 cycles. TCRdb recomputed calls from the 5' RACE reads with MiXCR, one row per CDR3 protein. The sample has hundreds of thousands of distinct CDR3 sequences, approximately 30% seen once. The sequencing input was blood. These receptors were obtained from a woman older than 75 in good health.

This clonotype was seen ten or more times. The V call is TRBV7-3, the J call TRBJ2-1, with 16 bases identical to TRBD2. The V gene's germline CDR1 is SGHTA and CDR2 FQGTGA. Unmatched junction bases numbered 12, after V lost 4 bases and J lost 15 bases. The CDR3 has 16 residues. CDR3: CASSSVSGLAGGQAFF. CDR3 bases: TGTGCCAGCAGCTCCGTGTCGGGACTAGCGGGGGGGCAGGCGTTCTTC.

There are a few counts of this clonotype. The chain combines TRBV18 with TRBJ1-1, with TRBD1 matching over 7 bases. J was trimmed by 0 bases and V by 3 bases; bases with no gene match: 7. Germline V gene lookup returns CDR1 KGHSH and CDR2 LQKENI. The CDR3 consists of 16 residues. CDR3 coding DNA: TGTGCCAGCTCACCCAGGGGGGACAAGGTGAACACTGAAGCTTTCTTT. Amino acid sequence: CASSPRGDKVNTEAFF.

In regard to this clonotype: A much larger clone sits a single nucleotide away, making a read error possible. The rearrangement links TRBV27 to TRBJ1-2; maybe TRBD1 (5 bases). CDR3 length: 14 amino acids. The V gene's germline CDR1 is MNHEY and CDR2 SMNVEV (reference sequence). V lost 11 bases and J 5 bases, leaving 21 bases between the germline ends. CDR3 residues: CAGKRGWGTYGYTF. For the CDR3, the DNA is TGTGCCGGCAAAAGGGGATGGGGAACTTATGGCTACACCTTC.

This clonotype was observed at least ten times. V and J are TRBV6-2 or TRBV6-3 and TRBJ2-3; 13 nucleotides align to TRBD2. Germline V gene sequence: CDR1 MNHEY, CDR2 SVGEGT. V shed 6 bases, J shed 2 bases, and the junction held 11 bases outside the gene matches. The CDR3 consists of 18 residues. The CDR3 loop reads CASSPRTSGGRYTDTQYF. DNA of the CDR3: TGTGCCAGCAGCCCAAGGACTAGCGGGGGCCGATACACAGATACGCAGTATTTT.

This clonotype was found a few times. The rearrangement uses TRBV5-6 and TRBJ1-1, with 7 positions matching TRBD1. Germline values: CDR1 SGHDT, CDR2 YYEEEE. V lost 3 bases to trimming and J lost 4 bases; unmatched junction nucleotides: 9. This CDR3 is built from 15 residues. CDR3 DNA sequence: TGTGCCAGCAGCTCTTCCTACAGGGGCGGCACTGAAGCTTTCTTT. This gives the protein CASSSSYRGGTEAFF.

The genes are TRBV5-1 and TRBJ2-7; possible D gene TRBD1, 6 bases. V was cut by 0 bases and J by 3 bases, with 16 bases left in between. Germline loops: CDR1 SGHRS, CDR2 YFSETQ. The CDR3 totals 16 residues. CDR3 nucleotides: TGCGCCAGCAGCTTGGACTCCGGGACAAGAAACTACGAGCAGTACTTC. Translating it yields CASSLDSGTRNYEQYF.

There are many counts of this clonotype. V usage is TRBV4-3 and J usage is TRBJ2-1; D might be TRBD2 (7 bases). Per germline, CDR1 LGHNA and CDR2 YSLEER. CDR3 length equals 16 residues. V lost 0 bases, J lost 4 bases, and 13 bases lay in between. CDR3: CASSQDYGGTYNEQFF. For the CDR3, the DNA is TGCGCCAGCAGCCAAGATTACGGGGGGACATACAATGAGCAGTTCTTC.

The gene calls are TRBV7-2 and TRBJ2-1, with 10 bases matching TRBD1. The germline V gene encodes CDR1 SGHTA and CDR2 FQGNSA. V dropped 8 bases and J dropped 10; count of bases not matched to a gene: 8. This CDR3 region has 13 residues. CDR3 nucleotide sequence: TGTGCCAGCTTTTGGGACAGGGGCGACGAGCAGTTCTTC. Translation gives CASFWDRGDEQFF.

Many counts were recorded for this clonotype. The rearrangement joins TRBV7-8 to TRBJ2-2; TRBD1 is a possible D gene (5 bases). Germline V CDR1 and CDR2: SGHVS, FQNEAQ. V was shortened by 1 base and J by 3 bases, with 12 bases between the two germline ends. The CDR3 totals 16 residues. The CDR3 coding sequence is TGTGCCAGCAGCTTAGGCCAGGGCCGGGACACCGGGGAGCTGTTTTTT. It encodes CASSLGQGRDTGELFF.

There are many counts of this clonotype. V usage is TRBV28 and J usage is TRBJ2-5, with 10 bases identical to TRBD2. Trimming removed 2 bases from V and 7 bases from J; junction bases left unmatched: 7. The CDR3 is made up of 15 amino acids. Germline V gene sequence: CDR1 MDHEN, CDR2 SYDVKM. The DNA of the CDR3 is TGTGCCAGCAGTTTAACAAGCGGGGGGGCCGGGACCCAGTACTTC. This sequence encodes CASSLTSGGAGTQYF.

This clonotype was seen ten or more times. The chain uses TRBV6-5 and TRBJ2-1; 8 bases are a match to TRBD2. Germline V CDR1 and CDR2: MNHEY, SVGAGI. The length of the CDR3 is 17 residues. V dropped 0 bases and J dropped 5; count of bases not matched to a gene: 9. CDR3 DNA sequence: TGTGCCAGCAGTTACTCACGGGGGGGAGGGGGGAACAATGAGCAGTTCTTC. It is translated as CASSYSRGGGGNNEQFF.

This clonotype was seen ten or more times. The gene calls are TRBV27 and TRBJ2-5; 8 nucleotides agree with TRBD1. The CDR3 contains 17 residues. Looked up from germline, CDR1 is MNHEY and CDR2 is SMNVEV (reference sequence). Trimming at V came to 5 bases and at J to 4 bases, leaving 15 bases not matched to a gene. CDR3 bases: TGTGCCAGCAGTCCCAGGGTTACAGGGGGTATGGGAGAGACCCAGTACTTC. It translates to CASSPRVTGGMGETQYF.

This clonotype has a handful of counts. This chain connects TRBV5-1 to TRBJ1-1, with 7 bases lining up with TRBD1. The CDR3 consists of 15 residues. J lost 1 base, V lost 4 bases, and 7 bases had no gene match. Germline CDR1 reads SGHRS; CDR2 reads YFSETQ. CDR3 in DNA: TGCGCCAGCAGCAGACCGGGACAGTCGAACACTGAAGCTTTCTTT. Amino acids: CASSRPGQSNTEAFF.